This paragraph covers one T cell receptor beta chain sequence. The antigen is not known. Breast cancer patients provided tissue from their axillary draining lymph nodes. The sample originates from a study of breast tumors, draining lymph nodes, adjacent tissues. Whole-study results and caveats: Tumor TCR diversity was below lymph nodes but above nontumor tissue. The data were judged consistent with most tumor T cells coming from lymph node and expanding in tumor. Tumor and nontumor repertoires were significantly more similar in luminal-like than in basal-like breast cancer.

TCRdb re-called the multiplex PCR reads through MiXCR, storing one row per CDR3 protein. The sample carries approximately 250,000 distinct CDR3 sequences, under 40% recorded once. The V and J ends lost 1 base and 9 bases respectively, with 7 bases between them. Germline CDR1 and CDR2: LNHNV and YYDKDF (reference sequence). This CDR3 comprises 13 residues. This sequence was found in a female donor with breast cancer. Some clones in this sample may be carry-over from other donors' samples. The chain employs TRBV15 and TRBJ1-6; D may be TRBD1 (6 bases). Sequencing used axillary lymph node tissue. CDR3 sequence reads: CATSRVRGSPLHF. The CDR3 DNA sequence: TGTGCCACCAGCAGAGTCAGGGGTTCACCCCTCCACTTT.